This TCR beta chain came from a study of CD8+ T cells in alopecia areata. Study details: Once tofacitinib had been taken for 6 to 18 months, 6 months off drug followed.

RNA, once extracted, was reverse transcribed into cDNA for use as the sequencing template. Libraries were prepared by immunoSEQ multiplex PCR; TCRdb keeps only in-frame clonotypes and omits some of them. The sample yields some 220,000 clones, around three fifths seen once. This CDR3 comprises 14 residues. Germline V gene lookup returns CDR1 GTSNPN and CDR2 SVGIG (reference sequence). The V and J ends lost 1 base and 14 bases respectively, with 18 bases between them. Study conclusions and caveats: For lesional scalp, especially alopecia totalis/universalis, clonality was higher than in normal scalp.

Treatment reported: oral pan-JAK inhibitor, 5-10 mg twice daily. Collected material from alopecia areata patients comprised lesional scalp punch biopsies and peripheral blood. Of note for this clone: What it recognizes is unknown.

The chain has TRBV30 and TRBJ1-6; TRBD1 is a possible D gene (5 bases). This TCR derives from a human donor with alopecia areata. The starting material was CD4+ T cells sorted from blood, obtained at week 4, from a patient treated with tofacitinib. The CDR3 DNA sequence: TGTGCCTGGAGTGCGAACAGCCAGGGTGGGACCCTCCACTTT. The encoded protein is CAWSANSQGGTLHF.